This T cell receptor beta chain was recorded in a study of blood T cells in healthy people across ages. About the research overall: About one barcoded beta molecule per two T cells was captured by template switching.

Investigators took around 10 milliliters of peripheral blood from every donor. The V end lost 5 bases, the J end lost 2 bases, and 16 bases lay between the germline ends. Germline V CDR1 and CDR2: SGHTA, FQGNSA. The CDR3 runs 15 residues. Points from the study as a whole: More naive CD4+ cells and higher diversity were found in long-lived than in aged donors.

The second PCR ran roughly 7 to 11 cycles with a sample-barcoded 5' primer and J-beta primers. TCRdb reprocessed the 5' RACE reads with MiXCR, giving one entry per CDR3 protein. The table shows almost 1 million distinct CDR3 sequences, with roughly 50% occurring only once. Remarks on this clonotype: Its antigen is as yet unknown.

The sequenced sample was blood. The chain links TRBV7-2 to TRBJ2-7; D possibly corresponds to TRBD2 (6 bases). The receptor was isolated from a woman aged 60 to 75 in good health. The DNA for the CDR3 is TGTGCCAGCAGCGCCGGACGAGCGGGCACCTACGAGCAGTACTTC. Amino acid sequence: CASSAGRAGTYEQYF. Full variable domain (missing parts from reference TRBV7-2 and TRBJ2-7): GAGVSQSPSNKVTEKGKDVELRCDPISGHTALYWYRQSLGQGLEFLIYFQGNSAPDKSGLPSDRFSAERTGGSVSTLTIQRTQQEDSAVYLCASSAGRAGTYEQYFGPGTRLTVT.